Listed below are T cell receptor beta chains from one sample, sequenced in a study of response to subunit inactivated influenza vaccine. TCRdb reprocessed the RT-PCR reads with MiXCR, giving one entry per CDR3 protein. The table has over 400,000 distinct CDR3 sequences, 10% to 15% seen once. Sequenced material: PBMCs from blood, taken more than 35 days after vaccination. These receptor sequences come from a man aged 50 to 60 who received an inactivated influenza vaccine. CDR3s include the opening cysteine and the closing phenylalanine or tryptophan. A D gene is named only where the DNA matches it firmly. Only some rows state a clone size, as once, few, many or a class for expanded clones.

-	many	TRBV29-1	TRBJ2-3	TGCAGCGTTGGTCGTGCGGGACCTCTCGCAGATACGCAGTATTTT	CSVGRAGPLADTQYF
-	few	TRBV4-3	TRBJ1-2	TGCGCCAGCAGCCCCAAATGGGGTGGTGGCTACACCTTC	CASSPKWGGGYTF
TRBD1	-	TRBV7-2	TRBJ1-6	TGTGCCAGCAGCTTAGTGTCGACAGGGGTCTCACCCCTCCACTTT	CASSLVSTGVSPLHF
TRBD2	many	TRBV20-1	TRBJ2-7	TGCAGTGCTAGAAATCAGAGGGAGGGCCGTTACGAGCAGTACTTC	CSARNQREGRYEQYF
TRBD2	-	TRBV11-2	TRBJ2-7	TGTGCCAGCAGCCCACAGCGACTAGCGGGGGCCTACGAGCAGTACTTC	CASSPQRLAGAYEQYF
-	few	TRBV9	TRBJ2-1	TGTGCCAGCAGCCCATCCGGTTGGGGTAGATCCTACAATGAGCAGTTCTTC	CASSPSGWGRSYNEQFF
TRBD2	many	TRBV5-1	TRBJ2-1	TGCGCCAGCAGCCCGACTAGCGGGCCAAGCTCCTACAATGAGCAGTTCTTC	CASSPTSGPSSYNEQFF
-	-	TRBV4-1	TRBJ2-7	TGCGCCAGCAGCCAAACCCAGACCGGATGGTCCGAGCAGTACTTC	CASSQTQTGWSEQYF
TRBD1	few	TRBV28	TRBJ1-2	TGTGCCAGCAGTTTATTGGGCAGGGGGCAGCTTAGTGACTATGGCTACACCTTC	CASSLLGRGQLSDYGYTF
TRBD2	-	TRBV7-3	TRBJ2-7	TGTGCCAGCAGCTTATATCCGACTAGCGGGAGTGAGCAGTACTTC	CASSLYPTSGSEQYF
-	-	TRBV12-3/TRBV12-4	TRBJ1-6	TGTGCCAGCACCGGGACAACAAGATCACCCCTCCACTTT	CASTGTTRSPLHF
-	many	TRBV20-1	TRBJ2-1	TGCAGTGCTGACGACACAACCTCCTACAATGAGCAGTTCTTC	CSADDTTSYNEQFF
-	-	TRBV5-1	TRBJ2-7	TGCGCCAGCAGCTTGGCCCGGGACCCCTACGAGCAGTACTTC	CASSLARDPYEQYF
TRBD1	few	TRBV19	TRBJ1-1	TGTGCCAGCACTAAGGACAGGGTTAACACTGAAGCTTTCTTT	CASTKDRVNTEAFF
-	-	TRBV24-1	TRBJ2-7	TGTGCCACCAGTGATTTGCGGTCTGACAGTAACGAGCAGTACTTC	CATSDLRSDSNEQYF
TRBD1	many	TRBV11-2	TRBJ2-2	TGTGCCAGCAGCTTAGATTGGGCTACGACAGGGTTCGGGGACACCGGGGAGCTGTTTTTT	CASSLDWATTGFGDTGELFF
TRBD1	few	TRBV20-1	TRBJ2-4	TGCAGTGCTAGAGATATGGGACAGGGGGCGGACATTCAGTACTTC	CSARDMGQGADIQYF
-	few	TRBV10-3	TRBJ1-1	TGTGCCATCAAACAGGGACGCACTGAAGCTTTCTTT	CAIKQGRTEAFF
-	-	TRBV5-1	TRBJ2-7	TGCGCCAGCAGCGTAAAAGCAGGGGATGCCGAGCAGTACTTC	CASSVKAGDAEQYF
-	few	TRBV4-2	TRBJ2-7	TGTGCCAGCAGCCAAGCGAGGAACTACGAGCAGTACTTC	CASSQARNYEQYF
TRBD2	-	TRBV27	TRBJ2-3	TGTGCCAGCAGTTTCGTTAGCGGGGTTGGTCCAGATACGCAGTATTTT	CASSFVSGVGPDTQYF
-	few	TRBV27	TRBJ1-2	TGTGCCAGCAGTTCCGACAGGTTTTTCGCTGGCTACACCTTC	CASSSDRFFAGYTF
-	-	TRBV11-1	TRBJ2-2	TGTGCCAGCAGCTTAAGGTTGAACACCGGGGAGCTGTTTTTT	CASSLRLNTGELFF
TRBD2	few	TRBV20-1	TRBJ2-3	TGCAGCCCCCGGGGGGGGGCAAGCACAGATACGCAGTATTTT	CSPRGGASTDTQYF
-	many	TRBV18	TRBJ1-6	TGTGCCAGCTCACCTACGTTCGGCAATTCACCCCTCCACTTT	CASSPTFGNSPLHF
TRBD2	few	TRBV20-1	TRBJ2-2	TGCAGTGCTAGAGATAGACTAGCCTCCGGGGAGCTGTTTTTT	CSARDRLASGELFF
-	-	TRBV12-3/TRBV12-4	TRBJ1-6	TGTGCCAGCAGTTTTCGACAGAGTAATTCACCCCTCCACTTT	CASSFRQSNSPLHF
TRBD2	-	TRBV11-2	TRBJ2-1	TGTGCCAGCAGCGGCAAGCGGGGGGCCTCTTACAATGAGCAGTTCTTC	CASSGKRGASYNEQFF
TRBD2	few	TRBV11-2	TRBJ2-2	TGTGCCAGGGGAGGGGAGGGCCGTCCCGGGGAGCTGTTTTTT	CARGGEGRPGELFF
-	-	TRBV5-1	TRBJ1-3	TGCGCCAGCAGCCGCCGGACAGCCAGCTCTGGAAACACCATATATTTT	CASSRRTASSGNTIYF
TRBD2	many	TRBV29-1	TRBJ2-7	TGCAGCGTTGGACTAGCGGGAGAGAGCGAGCAGTACTTC	CSVGLAGESEQYF
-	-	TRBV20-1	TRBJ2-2	TGCAGTGCTAGAGATTGGAGAACGAACACCGGGGAGCTGTTTTTT	CSARDWRTNTGELFF
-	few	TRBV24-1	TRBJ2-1	TGTGCCACCAGTAGGTCATACAATGAGCAGTTCTTC	CATSRSYNEQFF
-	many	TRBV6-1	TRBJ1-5	TGTGCCAGCAGTGAGCAAGGTAGGAATCAGCCCCAGCATTTT	CASSEQGRNQPQHF
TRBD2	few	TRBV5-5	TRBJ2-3	TGTGCCAGCAGCCCCTTTAGCGGGATTGGCACAGATACGCAGTATTTT	CASSPFSGIGTDTQYF
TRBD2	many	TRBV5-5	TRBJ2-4	TGTGCCAGCAGCGGGACTAGCGGGGGGTTAAACATTCAGTACTTC	CASSGTSGGLNIQYF
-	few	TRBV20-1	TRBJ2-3	TGCAGTGCTAGAAAGGGACTCGGGACAGATACGCAGTATTTT	CSARKGLGTDTQYF
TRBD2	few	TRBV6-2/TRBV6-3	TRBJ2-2	TGTGCCAGCAGTTACTTAGCGGGCACCGGGGAGCTGTTTTTT	CASSYLAGTGELFF
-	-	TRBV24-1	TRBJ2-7	TGTGCCACCAGTGGGGGGGATTACGAGCAGTACTTC	CATSGGDYEQYF
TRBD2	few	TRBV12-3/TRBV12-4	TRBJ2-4	TGTGCCAGCAGTTTAGGGGAGGGTCCGCACATTCAGTACTTC	CASSLGEGPHIQYF
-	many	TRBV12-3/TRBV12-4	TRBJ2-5	TGTGCCAGCAGTTTAGTTAGAAAAGAGACCCAGTACTTC	CASSLVRKETQYF
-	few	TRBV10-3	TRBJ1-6	TGTGCCATCAGTGATGTGGGTTCACCCCTCCACTTT	CAISDVGSPLHF
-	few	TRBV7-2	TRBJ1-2	TGTGCCAGCAGCTTTCGGACGGTACAATATGGCTACACCTTC	CASSFRTVQYGYTF
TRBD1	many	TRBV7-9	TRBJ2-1	TGTGCCAGCAGCTTAAGACAGGGCGTTTACAATGAGCAGTTCTTC	CASSLRQGVYNEQFF